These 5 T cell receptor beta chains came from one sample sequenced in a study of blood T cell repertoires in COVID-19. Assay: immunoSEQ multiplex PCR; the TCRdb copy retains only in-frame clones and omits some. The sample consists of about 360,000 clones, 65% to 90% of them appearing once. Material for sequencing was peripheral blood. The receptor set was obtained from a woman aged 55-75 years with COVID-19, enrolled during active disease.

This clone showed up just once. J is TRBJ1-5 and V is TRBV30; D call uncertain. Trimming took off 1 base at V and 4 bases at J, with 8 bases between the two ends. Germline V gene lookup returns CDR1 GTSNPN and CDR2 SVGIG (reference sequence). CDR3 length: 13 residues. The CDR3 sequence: CAWSAGRNQPQHF. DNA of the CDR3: TGTGCCTGGAGTGCAGGCAGGAATCAGCCCCAGCATTTT.

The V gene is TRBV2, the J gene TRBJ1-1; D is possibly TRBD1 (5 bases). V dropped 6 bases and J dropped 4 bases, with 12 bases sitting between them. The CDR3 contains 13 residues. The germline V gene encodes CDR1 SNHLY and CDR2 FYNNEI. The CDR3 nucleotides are TGTGCCAGCAGAAAGGGTCAGGGCACTGAAGCTTTCTTT. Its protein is CASRKGQGTEAFF.

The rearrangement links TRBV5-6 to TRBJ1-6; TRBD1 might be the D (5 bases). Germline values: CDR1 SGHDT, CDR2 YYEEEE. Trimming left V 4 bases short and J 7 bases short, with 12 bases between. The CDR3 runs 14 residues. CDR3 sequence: CASSPGYRNSPLHF. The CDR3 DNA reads TGTGCCAGCAGCCCAGGGTACAGGAATTCACCCCTCCACTTT.

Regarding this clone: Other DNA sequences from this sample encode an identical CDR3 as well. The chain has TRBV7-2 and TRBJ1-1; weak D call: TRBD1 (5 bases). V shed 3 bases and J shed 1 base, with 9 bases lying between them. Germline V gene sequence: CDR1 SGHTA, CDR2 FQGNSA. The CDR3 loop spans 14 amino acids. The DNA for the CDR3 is TGTGCCAGCAGCTTTGGGGGGAAGAACACTGAAGCTTTCTTT. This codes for CASSFGGKNTEAFF.

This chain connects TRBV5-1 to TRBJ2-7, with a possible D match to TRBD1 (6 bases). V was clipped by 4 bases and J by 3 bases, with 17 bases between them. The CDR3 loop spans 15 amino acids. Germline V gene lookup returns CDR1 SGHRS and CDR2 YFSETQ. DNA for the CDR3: TGCGCCAGCAGCCCGACAGGCATCAACGACTACGAGCAGTACTTC. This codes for CASSPTGINDYEQYF.